This TCR beta chain comes out of a study of cytomegalovirus exposure and HLA in healthy donors. Notes on the study in general: Some public TCRs appeared in many individuals, while most sequences were rare.

As regards this clone: Its antigen is currently unknown.

The PCR contained 60 Vbeta and 13 Jbeta primers. Method: immunoSEQ multiplex PCR; TCRdb's copy keeps in-frame clones and lacks some. In the table there are roughly 140,000 clones, over 60% of which are singletons. Germline CDR1 and CDR2: SGHKS and YYEKEE (reference sequence). V dropped 0 bases and J dropped 5 bases, with 12 bases sitting between them. The CDR3 is 15 amino acids. Sequencing input: PBMCs. The chain links TRBV5-5 to TRBJ1-5; no firm D call. This sequence was found in a woman between 25 and 40 years old in good health and CMV-seropositive. This chain's CDR3 is CASSLVVGVYQPQHF. The CDR3 bases are TGTGCCAGCAGCTTGGTGGTAGGAGTTTATCAGCCCCAGCATTTT.